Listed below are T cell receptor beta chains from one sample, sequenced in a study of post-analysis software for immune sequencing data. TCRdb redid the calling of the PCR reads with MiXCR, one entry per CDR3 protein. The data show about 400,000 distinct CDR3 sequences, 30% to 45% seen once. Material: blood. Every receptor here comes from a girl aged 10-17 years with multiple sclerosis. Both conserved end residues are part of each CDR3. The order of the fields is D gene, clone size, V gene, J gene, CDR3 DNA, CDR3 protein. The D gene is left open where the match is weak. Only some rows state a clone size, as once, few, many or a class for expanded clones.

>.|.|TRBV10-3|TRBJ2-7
TGTGCCGTCGGGGAGAGTTCAGGCGAGCAGTACTTC
CAVGESSGEQYF
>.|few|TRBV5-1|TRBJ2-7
TGCGCCAGCAGCCCAAGTAGCGGACCCTACGAGCAGTACTTC
CASSPSSGPYEQYF
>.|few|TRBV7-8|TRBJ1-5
TGTGCCAGCAGCCCCAATCAGGGTTATGACAATCAGCCCCAGCATTTT
CASSPNQGYDNQPQHF
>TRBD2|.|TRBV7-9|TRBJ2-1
TGTGCCAGCAGCCTACAACTAGCGGGGTCCTACAATGAGCAGTTCTTC
CASSLQLAGSYNEQFF
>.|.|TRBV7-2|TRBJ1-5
TGTGCCAGCAGCCCCACCGATCAGCCCCAGCATTTT
CASSPTDQPQHF
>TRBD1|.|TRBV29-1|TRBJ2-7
TGCAGCGTGGGGAGACAGGGGGACGAGCAGTACTTC
CSVGRQGDEQYF
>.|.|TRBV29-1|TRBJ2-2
TGCAGCGTTGAGGGGTTGGGTGTAGGGACGAACACCGGGGAGCTGTTTTTT
CSVEGLGVGTNTGELFF
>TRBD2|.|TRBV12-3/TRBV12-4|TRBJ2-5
TGTGCCAGCAGCCCTCGACCACCACTAGCGGGGAATCAAGAGACCCAGTACTTC
CASSPRPPLAGNQETQYF
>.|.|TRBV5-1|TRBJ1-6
TGCGCCAGCAGCTTGGACGAGTTTTATTCACCCCTCCACTTT
CASSLDEFYSPLHF
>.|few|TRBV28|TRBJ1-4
TGTGCCAGCGGTGGAGGGTTCACTAATGAAAAACTGTTTTTT
CASGGGFTNEKLFF
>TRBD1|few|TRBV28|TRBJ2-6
TGTGCCAGCAGTTTATTATTACAGGGGCCCCCCGGGGCCAACGTCCTGACTTTC
CASSLLLQGPPGANVLTF
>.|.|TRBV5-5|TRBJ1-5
TGTGCCAGCAGCCCTACCATTACAGGGCAGCCCCAGCATTTT
CASSPTITGQPQHF
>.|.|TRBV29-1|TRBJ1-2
TGCACCGTGTTTATGGACTATGGCTACACCTTC
CTVFMDYGYTF
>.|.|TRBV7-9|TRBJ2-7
TGTGCCAGCAGCTTCCTTGACGGAGGTTTGGACGAGCAGTACTTC
CASSFLDGGLDEQYF
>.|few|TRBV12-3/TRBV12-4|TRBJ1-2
TGTGCCACCCAGGGAGACTATGGCTACACCTTC
CATQGDYGYTF
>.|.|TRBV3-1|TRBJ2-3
TGTGCCAGCAGCCAAGATCGGTCCGAGTCAAGGGCGCAGTATTTT
CASSQDRSESRAQYF
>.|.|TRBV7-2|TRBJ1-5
TGTGCCAGCAGCTTAGGGGTCGAAAATCAGCCCCAGCATTTT
CASSLGVENQPQHF
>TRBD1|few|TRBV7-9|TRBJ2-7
TGTGCCAGCAGCCCCCGGGGGACAGGGGGGAGCTACGAGCAGTACTTC
CASSPRGTGGSYEQYF
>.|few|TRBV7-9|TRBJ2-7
TGTGCCAGCAGCTTAGAACTCCGCTACGAGCAGTACTTC
CASSLELRYEQYF
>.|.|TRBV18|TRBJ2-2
TGTGCCAGCTCACCTTACCATGCGAACACCGGGGAGCTGTTTTTT
CASSPYHANTGELFF
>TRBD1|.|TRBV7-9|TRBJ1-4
TGTGCCAGCAGCGACCAGGGGGAGGGGGCTGGCGAAAAACTGTTTTTT
CASSDQGEGAGEKLFF
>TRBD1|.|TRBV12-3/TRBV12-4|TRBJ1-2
TGTGCCAGCAGTTTTCTCGGACAGGACTATGGCTACACCTTC
CASSFLGQDYGYTF
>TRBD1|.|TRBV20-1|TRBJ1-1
TGCGAGTGGGAGGGGGCAACTGAAGCTTTCTTT
CEWEGATEAFF
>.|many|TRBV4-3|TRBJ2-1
TGCGCCAGCAGCCAAGGTATAGCCAGCTCCTACAATGAGCAGTTCTTC
CASSQGIASSYNEQFF
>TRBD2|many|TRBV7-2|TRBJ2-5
TGTGCCAGCAGCTTGGGGGTAGCGGGGGTGCAAGAGACCCAGTACTTC
CASSLGVAGVQETQYF
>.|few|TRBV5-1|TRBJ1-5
TGCGCCAGCAGCCCGTCGGGTAGACAGCCCCAGCATTTT
CASSPSGRQPQHF
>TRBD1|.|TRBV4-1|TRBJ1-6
TGCGCCAGCAGCCAAGTATTATCCGGGACAGGGACCAGTTCACCCCTCCACTTT
CASSQVLSGTGTSSPLHF
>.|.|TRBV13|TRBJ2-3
TGTGCCAGCAGCTCCCCCGCAGGCACTACAGATACGCAGTATTTT
CASSSPAGTTDTQYF
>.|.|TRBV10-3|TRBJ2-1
TGTGCCTCAAATAGCGGATCGAGCTCCTACAATGAGCAGTTCTTC
CASNSGSSSYNEQFF
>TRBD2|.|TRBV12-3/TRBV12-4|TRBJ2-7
TGTGCCAGCAGTTTAGACCTTCTAGCGGGGGGAAGCTACGAGCAGTACTTC
CASSLDLLAGGSYEQYF
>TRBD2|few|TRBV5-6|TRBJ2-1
TGTGCCAGCAGCTTCCCCGGACTAGCGGGGGGAGACAATGAGCAGTTCTTC
CASSFPGLAGGDNEQFF
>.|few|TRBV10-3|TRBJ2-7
TGTGCCATCACCGAGTCGCCGGGGGCCTACGAGCAGTACTTC
CAITESPGAYEQYF
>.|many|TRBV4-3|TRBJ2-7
TGCGCCAGCAGCCAAGAGGTGGACAGCTCCTACGAGCAGTACTTC
CASSQEVDSSYEQYF
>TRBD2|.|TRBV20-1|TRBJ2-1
TGCAGTGCTGGACTAGCGGGGGCCCAGGAAAATGAGCAGTTCTTC
CSAGLAGAQENEQFF
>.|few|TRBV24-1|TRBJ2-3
TGTGCCACCAGTGATTGGTCTAGCGCGCAGTATTTT
CATSDWSSAQYF
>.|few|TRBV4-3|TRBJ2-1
TGCGCCAGCAGCCAAGATACGTGGAGGGGACCGAACTCCTACAATGAGCAGTTCTTC
CASSQDTWRGPNSYNEQFF